This T cell receptor beta chain was recovered during a study of early T cells in non-severe SARS-CoV-2 infection. V shed 6 bases and J shed 1 base, with 9 bases lying between them. This CDR3 spans 14 amino acids. The germline CDR1 and CDR2 sequences are SEHNR and FQNEAQ (reference sequence). Regarding the study as a whole: VDJdb-based annotation leaned toward anti-spike CD8 responses and missed private and CD4 specificities.

Regarding this clonotype: The target antigen is unknown.

Individual cDNA molecules were tagged with unique molecular identifiers. MiXCR was run by TCRdb on the 5' RACE reads, yielding one entry per CDR3 protein. The sample has 40,000 or so distinct CDR3 sequences, 5% to 6.5% seen once; the top ten hold 6% to 6.5%. The chain couples TRBV7-9 to TRBJ1-4; D remains unclear. Here the sequenced sample was whole blood, taken at baseline. The origin of this receptor is an adult who was a healthcare worker with PCR-confirmed SARS-CoV-2 infection or an uninfected control (not recorded which). The CDR3 nucleotides read TGTGCCAGCAGTTTCCGTCAAACTAATGAAAAACTGTTTTTT. It yields the protein CASSFRQTNEKLFF.